Presented here are 3 T cell receptor beta chains from one specimen sequenced in a study of blood T cell repertoires in COVID-19 (dated by TCRdb to the early 2020s). Receptor amplification or capture employed the immunoSEQ multiplex PCR assay. TCRdb provides this immuneACCESS table in a form limited to in-frame rearrangements. Some clones are lacking; in checked studies, under half of them reflect an unresolved V gene, and why the rest are absent is not known. This sample lists around 300,000 clones; 88% were detected once. Jointly, the top ten make up less than 10% of the sample. Material: peripheral blood. These receptors were obtained from a man younger than 30 with active or convalescent COVID-19.

The rearrangement joins TRBV7-2 to TRBJ1-4; TRBD1 agrees at 7 bases. The trim removed 5 bases at V and 16 bases at J, leaving 10 bases unmatched. This CDR3 is 12 amino acids long. CDR1 is SGHTA, CDR2 FQGNSA, per germline. The CDR3 DNA is TGTGCCAGCAGCACACTACAGGGGCTATCGTTTTTT. Translating gives CASSTLQGLSFF.

The chain combines TRBV2 with TRBJ1-3; weak D call: TRBD1 (5 bases). CDR3 length: 13 residues. V lost 2 bases to trimming and J lost 4 bases, with 6 bases between them. Germline values: CDR1 SNHLY, CDR2 FYNNEI. This CDR3 is CASSERQGNTIYF. DNA for the CDR3: TGTGCCAGCAGTGAAAGACAGGGAAACACCATATATTTT.

In DNA form, the CDR3 reads TGTGCCAGCAGCGGAGTGGATACGCAGTATTTT. Amino acid sequence: CASSGVDTQYF. This chain uses TRBV7-2 with TRBJ2-3; no firm D call. V lost 5 bases and J lost 6, with 6 bases in between. This CDR3 spans 11 amino acids. Per the germline V gene, CDR1 is SGHTA and CDR2 is FQGNSA.